The clone carrying this T cell receptor (beta chain) was counted only a few times. Its specificity is unknown. The data were obtained in a study of long-term antiretroviral therapy in people with HIV. Study-level information: About a decade before 2015, the earliest samples were taken when ART was typically delayed. Study observations and caveats: Diversity went up after ART and still fell short of transplant donor controls. Viral resistance, ART adherence and therapy changes all lacked available data. Clonal expansions arising prior to ART prevailed in the repertoire at every time point.

Runs used v3.0 of the immunoSEQ assay and were done at survey level. Here immunoSEQ multiplex PCR was the method, and the copy in TCRdb shows in-frame clones only, minus some. The table shows 23,000 or so clones, with 65% to 90% occurring only once. This CDR3 spans 14 amino acids. The germline V gene has CDR1 SGDLS and CDR2 YYNGEE. V shed 5 bases and J 5 bases; nucleotides not matched to a gene: 8. Sequencing used unsorted PBMCs, obtained 0.1 years before starting antiretroviral therapy. The receptor was derived from a man aged 18 to 30 with HIV. The V gene is TRBV9, the J gene TRBJ1-2; 8 bases are a match to TRBD1. The CDR3 protein is CASRPGTGGYGYTF. The CDR3, as DNA: TGTGCCAGCAGGCCCGGGACAGGTGGTTATGGCTACACCTTC. The variable domain in full, with the rest retrieved from reference TRBV9 and TRBJ1-2, is DSGVTQTPKHLITATGQRVTLRCSPRSGDLSVYWYQQSLDQGLQFLIQYYNGEERAKGNILERFSAQQFPDLHSELNLSSLELGDSALYFCASRPGTGGYGYTFGSGTRLTVV.